The rows below give T cell receptor beta chains drawn from one sample of a study of human T cells and chemical hapten exposure. Using its own MiXCR run on the RACE reads, TCRdb lists one record per CDR3 protein. The sample includes 150,000 to 200,000 distinct CDR3 sequences, around 24% seen only once; the top ten take under 7.5%. Sequenced here: whole blood, sampled in connection with sensitization to the hapten diphenylcyclopropenone (DPC). The receptor source for this set is a woman between 50 and 59 years old with alopecia areata. Some clones in this sample may be carry-over from other donors' samples. Both conserved end residues are part of each CDR3. Not every row has a clone size; where given, it reads once, few, many or a size class.

CDR3 length	V gene	clone size	CDR3 protein
14	TRBV6-6	few	CASSPGGQNSPLHF
13	TRBV20-1	many	CSAGRGPNTEAFF
15	TRBV6-5	few	CASSTTTGTDYGYTF
13	TRBV20-1	many	CSARMVAKETQYF
15	TRBV21-1	NA	CASSKGRAVQETQYF
16	TRBV3-1	few	CASSPTGQASNTEAFF
17	TRBV18	NA	CASSRNTAGQGAWEQYF
14	TRBV20-1	NA	CSAAGTGGTGELFF
17	TRBV9	NA	CASSVSVGGGNTDTQYF
16	TRBV7-2	NA	CASSLAASGRYNEQFF
13	TRBV10-3	NA	CAIRAGLNNEQFF
14	TRBV6-5	few	CASRRQGSNQPQHF
17	TRBV28	few	CAAPPWGQGVVYTEAFF
14	TRBV9	NA	CASSVSPGNTEAFF
15	TRBV3-1	NA	CASSQDRRQSGGYTF
14	TRBV19	NA	CASSKGQNTDTQYF
16	TRBV20-1	NA	CSASTRLAGGYGEQFF
15	TRBV2	few	CASNRGVESGTEAFF
16	TRBV11-3	NA	CASSLEPRGNHNEQFF
15	TRBV20-1	few	CSASGFGQGVYEQYF
13	TRBV7-9	few	CASSAGSRNEQYF
15	TRBV5-1	NA	CASSWVVGHTDTQYF
14	TRBV10-3	NA	CAISDPAFTDTQYF
15	TRBV29-1	NA	CSVVQIAGVSNEQFF
15	TRBV4-1	few	CASSPGTSHYNEQFF
15	TRBV20-1	few	CSAILTGVATDTQYF
13	TRBV5-1	NA	CASSWQGNQPQHF
13	TRBV27	NA	CASSALDTDTQYF
18	TRBV29-1	NA	CSVEDPSGRAQRRDTQYF
15	TRBV20-1	NA	CSAHKSGRVYNEQFF
16	TRBV6-1	NA	CASRRGTGVVQETQYF
11	TRBV20-1	few	CSATRVNEQYF
15	TRBV29-1	NA	CSALAGGVNTGELFF
13	TRBV10-1	few	CASSADYRDEQFF
14	TRBV5-6	NA	CASSGWRLSYEQYF
15	TRBV27	NA	CASSLYPNSVDGYTF
16	TRBV20-1	few	CSARDGRGTGNQPQHF
15	TRBV2	few	CASSEVGLVYNEQFF
12	TRBV18	few	CASSPGQGEQYF
15	TRBV5-1	NA	CASSLAGTGAEEQYF
15	TRBV7-2	NA	CASSLVREHSYEQYF
13	TRBV19	NA	CASSGTGARAQYF
14	TRBV12-3/TRBV12-4	NA	CASSPPPGYTEAFF
13	TRBV20-1	NA	CSAGQYSGNTIYF
14	TRBV29-1	few	CSSMAPPRTDTQYF
12	TRBV27	few	CASTEGPDTQYF
11	TRBV25-1	many	CASSRNTEAFF
14	TRBV11-2	NA	CASSSTGTMDIQYF
12	TRBV29-1	many	CSVVRTYNEQFF
15	TRBV20-1	few	CSASSDRGVDEKLFF
14	TRBV6-4	once	CASSPGQGGTEAFF
15	TRBV28	few	CASRASGLAVYEQYF
15	TRBV4-2	NA	CASSLTRGVGNEQFF
14	TRBV5-1	few	CASSQDAPRDTQYF